These 13 T cell receptor beta chains came from one sample sequenced in a study of blood T cell repertoires in COVID-19. Only in-frame clones appear in the TCRdb table, and some are missing; sequencing was by immunoSEQ multiplex PCR. The sample contains 95,000 to 100,000 clones, about 91% of which appear only once. What was sequenced was peripheral blood. All receptors derive from a man aged 50 or older with acute or convalescent COVID-19.

The chain has TRBV19 and TRBJ1-5, with D possibly TRBD1 on 6 matching bases. Germline assignment: CDR1 LNHDA and CDR2 SQIVND (reference sequence). V was pared by 8 bases and J by 1 base, with 9 bases between. The CDR3 is 13 residues long. CDR3 loop: CASADSSNQPQHF. The CDR3 coding sequence is TGTGCCAGTGCGGACAGCAGCAATCAGCCCCAGCATTTT.

The V gene is TRBV4-3, the J gene TRBJ2-7; D gene ambiguous. The germline CDR1 and CDR2 sequences are LGHNA and YSLEER. Trimming took off 4 bases at V and 2 bases at J, with 12 bases between the two ends. The CDR3 is 14 amino acids. The CDR3 reads CASSPAGLAYEQYF. CDR3 bases: TGCGCCAGCAGCCCGGCCGGGTTAGCCTACGAGCAGTACTTC.

The rearrangement joins TRBV7-6 to TRBJ1-5; 8 bases are a match to TRBD1. Trimming took 5 bases from V and 4 from J; bases not matched to a gene: 4. The germline V gene encodes CDR1 SGHVS and CDR2 FNYEAQ. The CDR3 spans 14 residues. This chain's CDR3 is CASSAWDRNQPQHF. Written as DNA, the CDR3 is TGTGCCAGCAGCGCCTGGGACAGGAATCAGCCCCAGCATTTT.

This sequence joins TRBV5-6 and TRBJ1-6; the match to TRBD1 covers 7 bases. The CDR3 contains 16 residues. The ends lost 0 bases at V and 10 bases at J; junction bases unmatched: 10. Germline-derived CDR1 and CDR2 are SGHDT and YYEEEE. CDR3 residues: CASSLGQGQIGSPLHF. The DNA of the CDR3 is TGTGCCAGCAGCTTGGGACAGGGACAAATCGGATCACCCCTCCACTTT.

The rearrangement links TRBV5-1 to TRBJ2-1; TRBD2 agrees at 12 bases. J lost 7 bases, V lost 0 bases, and 8 bases had no gene match. This CDR3 comprises 17 residues. The germline gives CDR1 SGHRS, CDR2 YFSETQ. The CDR3 bases are TGCGCCAGCAGCTTGGAGGCTAGCGGGGGGGCGGGTAATGAGCAGTTCTTC. This codes for CASSLEASGGAGNEQFF.

A few counts support this clone. At one boundary the junction diverges from the germline segment, which might be a read error. This chain connects TRBV4-1 to TRBJ1-1; no clear D gene. Germline assignment: CDR1 MGHRA and CDR2 YSYEKL. CDR3 length: 10 amino acids. DNA for the CDR3: TGCGCCAGCAGCCAAGATTACCCGGTCTTT. Its translation: CASSQDYPVF.

This chain connects TRBV6-4 to TRBJ2-1, with 8 bases matching TRBD2. Germline CDR1 reads MRHNA; CDR2 reads SNTAGT. V dropped 2 bases and J dropped 5; count of bases not matched to a gene: 8. The CDR3 length is 16 residues. Here the CDR3 reads CASSDLFGGAHNEQFF. DNA for the CDR3: TGTGCCAGCAGTGACCTTTTCGGGGGGGCCCACAATGAGCAGTTCTTC.

This rearrangement joins TRBV14 to TRBJ2-3, with TRBD2 matching over 10 bases. The CDR3 is made up of 17 amino acids. The ends lost 4 bases at V and 0 bases at J; junction bases unmatched: 7. Germline V lookup: CDR1 SGHDN, CDR2 FVKESK. CDR3 amino acids: CASSPLLAGFSTDTQYF. CDR3 nucleotide sequence: TGTGCCAGCAGCCCCCTACTAGCGGGGTTCAGCACAGATACGCAGTATTTT.

This sequence joins TRBV7-9 and TRBJ2-5, with TRBD1 matching over 8 bases. Germline V gives CDR1 SEHNR, CDR2 FQNEAQ (reference sequence). J lost 7 bases, V lost 2 bases, and 3 bases had no gene match. CDR3 size: 13 residues. The DNA of the CDR3 is TGTGCCAGCAGCTTAAGTCAGGGGGCGACCCAGTACTTC. It yields the protein CASSLSQGATQYF.

The rearrangement links TRBV20-1 to TRBJ1-1, with a tentative D call TRBD1 (5 bases). Trimming shortened V by 3 bases and J by 9 bases, and 11 bases separated the two germline ends. The germline CDR1 and CDR2 sequences are DFQATT and SNEGSKA (reference sequence). The CDR3 runs 11 residues. CDR3: CSARTESKAFF. The CDR3 nucleotides are TGCAGTGCTAGGACAGAGTCGAAAGCTTTCTTT.

This sequence joins TRBV7-9 and TRBJ1-6, with no clear D. CDR3 size: 15 residues. V was shortened by 3 bases and J by 0 bases, with 6 bases between the two germline ends. In germline, CDR1 is SEHNR, CDR2 FQNEAQ (reference sequence). CDR3: CASSFESSYNSPLHF. CDR3 DNA: TGTGCCAGCAGCTTCGAGAGCTCCTATAATTCACCCCTCCACTTT.

The rearrangement uses TRBV6-2 or TRBV6-3 and TRBJ2-5, with 7 bases lining up with TRBD1. Trimming cost V 4 bases and J 4 bases; bases outside gene matches: 12. CDR1 is MNHEY and CDR2 is SVGEGT in the germline V gene. This CDR3 region has 16 residues. The CDR3 DNA reads as TGTGCCAGCAGTTCCCCCCGGTTGAGGACAGGAGAGACCCAGTACTTC. It codes for CASSSPRLRTGETQYF.

This chain links TRBV11-3 with TRBJ1-1; D gene uncertain. The CDR3 length is 14 residues. Germline values: CDR1 SGHNT, CDR2 YENEEA. V dropped 3 bases and J dropped 1 base, with 9 bases sitting between them. CDR3 DNA sequence: TGTGCCAGCAGCTTGCGGAGGGAGAACACTGAAGCTTTCTTT. Residues: CASSLRRENTEAFF.